This is a list of T cell receptor beta chains from one sample in a study of blood T cell repertoires in COVID-19. The method was immunoSEQ multiplex PCR; TCRdb's version includes in-frame clones alone and lacks a portion of them. There are about 120,000 clones in the sample; around 83% occur only once, and about 6% lies in the top ten. The sample taken for sequencing was peripheral blood. Receptor source: an elderly man with active or convalescent COVID-19. Both conserved end residues are trimmed from each CDR3. The D gene is left open where the match is weak.

CDR3 protein | D gene | V gene
AIGDRGNEKLF | TRBD1 | TRBV10-3
ASSLREYGYT | . | TRBV5-6
ASSRWGQGNQPQH | TRBD1 | TRBV7-2
ASSYPPRDYGYT | . | TRBV6-2/TRBV6-3
ASSIRTEGGETQY | . | TRBV19
ASSPSAASTDTQY | . | TRBV18
ASSPGGGRQPQH | TRBD1 | TRBV11-2
ASSLGLAANTGELF | TRBD2 | TRBV18
ASTQSLRVQPQH | . | TRBV21-1
ATSRDPGVMGLQETQY | . | TRBV15
ASRNTGSRGTNEKLF | . | TRBV5-5